In this sample, the clone carrying this T cell receptor (beta chain) turned up a few times. The target antigen is unknown. MiXCR, applied by TCRdb to the reads, yields one record per CDR3 protein. The sample yields fewer than 130,000 distinct CDR3 sequences, roughly 40% seen once. The data derive from a study of T cell repertoires in cytomegalovirus infection. For the study at large: As its CMV epitopes, the study selected recently identified HLA-C-restricted and well-studied HLA-B-restricted targets. Public TCR beta signatures provided an indication of both CMV infection and a matching HLA type.

Notes on the study in general: CMV-specific TCR beta clonotypes restricted by HLA-C dominated the ex vivo response.

This CDR3 is built from 12 residues. V dropped 5 bases and J dropped 3 bases, with 8 bases sitting between them. Germline assignment: CDR1 MNHGY and CDR2 SAAAGT. This chain joins TRBV6-8 and TRBJ2-7; no clear D gene. The TCR originated in a human donor in good health (CMV status not recorded). Some clones in this sample may be carry-over from other donors' samples. The sequencing here drew on CD8+ T cells from cultured PBMCs, taken from culture after CMV antigen stimulation. The CDR3 is CASSTPGYEQYF. Here the CDR3 DNA reads TGTGCCAGCAGTACTCCAGGCTACGAGCAGTACTTC.